This T cell receptor (beta chain) was sequenced during a study of T cell responses to AZD1222 COVID-19 vaccine. Assay used: immunoSEQ multiplex PCR; TCRdb lists only in-frame clones, some missing. The sample lists about 120,000 clones, roughly 89% occurring once. The CDR3 has 13 residues. V shed 3 bases and J shed 8 bases, with 13 bases lying between them. Per germline, CDR1 LGHDT and CDR2 YNNKEL (reference sequence). The V gene is TRBV3-1 (or the pseudogene TRBV3-2), the J gene TRBJ1-1, with TRBD1 as a possible D gene (5 bases). The sequencing used peripheral blood, collected on day 0 of AZD1222 vaccination. The origin of this receptor is an adult in good health. CDR3 nucleotide sequence: TGTGCCAGCAGCCATGGGGTTGGGGGGGAAGCTTTCTTT. It codes for CASSHGVGGEAFF.